The T cell receptor beta chain described here comes from a study of CD8+CD57+ T cells in acquired aplastic anemia. Study-level information: On average, sorted CD4+ and CD8+ cells gave about 2.9 ug of DNA.

Trimming stripped 6 bases from V and 1 base from J, with 12 bases between. The CDR3 totals 13 residues. Germline values: CDR1 SQVTM, CDR2 ANQGSEA. For CDR3 and TCR beta VDJ profiling, genomic DNA was the template used. TCRdb re-analysed the reads in MiXCR, keeping a single row per CDR3 protein. Of 150,000 to 200,000 distinct CDR3 sequences listed, 64% are singletons. This clonotype was counted a few times. The receptor's source is a human donor with severe aplastic anemia or a healthy control (not recorded which). Sample: sorted CD4+, CD8+, or CD8+CD57+ T cells (not recorded which) from PBMCs. The rearrangement uses TRBV29-1 and TRBJ2-5; D perhaps matches TRBD1 (6 bases). The CDR3 is CSVRGRFQETQYF. The CDR3 bases are TGCAGCGTCAGGGGACGGTTCCAAGAGACCCAGTACTTC.